The 18 T cell receptor beta chains below were found in one sample sequenced in a study of PD-1 blockade in mismatch repair-deficient tumors. Method: immunoSEQ multiplex PCR; TCRdb's copy keeps in-frame clones and lacks some. The sample comprises around 17,000 clones, over 70% of which are singletons, and around 1.5% rests with the top ten. The sequences come from PBMCs, collected 22 to 25 weeks after starting pembrolizumab. The receptors derive from an adult with mismatch repair-deficient cancer.

The chain combines TRBV7-2 with TRBJ1-3; TRBD1 is a possible D gene (5 bases). The CDR3 sequence is 16 residues long. The germline V gene has CDR1 SGHTA and CDR2 FQGNSA. Trimming took 5 bases from V and 4 from J, leaving 18 bases between them. The CDR3 sequence: CASSPNSGALGNTIYF. DNA for the CDR3: TGTGCCAGCAGCCCTAATAGCGGGGCCTTGGGAAACACCATATATTTT.

CDR3 in DNA: TGTGCCAGCTTCAGGGAGGTGGAGCACAATGAGCAGTTCTTC. Protein product: CASFREVEHNEQFF. The V and J genes are TRBV2 and TRBJ2-1, with D possibly TRBD2 on 6 matching bases. The CDR3 runs 14 residues. Trimming took off 8 bases at V and 5 bases at J, with 16 bases between the two ends. In germline, CDR1 is SNHLY, CDR2 FYNNEI.

The gene calls are TRBV2 and TRBJ2-3; weak D call: TRBD2 (8 bases). Trimming pared 6 bases from V and 1 base from J, leaving 17 bases between. This CDR3 region has 16 residues. The germline V gene encodes CDR1 SNHLY and CDR2 FYNNEI. CDR3 amino acids: CASRGTAGVGTDTQYF. The CDR3 DNA follows: TGTGCCAGCAGGGGGACAGCGGGAGTGGGCACAGATACGCAGTATTTT. Combining the CDR3 with reference TRBV2 and TRBJ2-3 gives the whole variable domain EPEVTQTPSHQVTQMGQEVILRCVPISNHLYFYWYRQILGQKVEFLVSFYNNEISEKSEIFDDQFSVERPDGSNFTLKIRSTKLEDSAMYFCASRGTAGVGTDTQYFGPGTRLTVL.

The rearrangement joins TRBV7-3 to TRBJ2-7, with 8 bases matching TRBD2. V gave up 0 bases and J gave up 3 bases; unmatched junction bases: 4. CDR3 length: 15 amino acids. The germline CDR1 and CDR2 sequences are SGHTA and FQGTGA. Here the CDR3 reads CASSLTSGAVYEQYF. As DNA, the CDR3 is TGTGCCAGCAGCTTAACTAGCGGGGCGGTCTACGAGCAGTACTTC.

This chain joins TRBV7-2 and TRBJ2-1; D possibly corresponds to TRBD2 (6 bases). CDR3 size: 16 residues. Looked up from germline, CDR1 is SGHTA and CDR2 is FQGNSA. V lost 7 bases to trimming and J lost 4 bases, with 20 bases between them. As DNA, the CDR3 is TGTGCCAGCAACCCCCTGGCGTCTAGCGAGTACAATGAGCAGTTCTTC. It translates to CASNPLASSEYNEQFF.

In its sample, this clone was seen once. The chain carries TRBV28 and TRBJ1-2; TRBD1 matches 10 bases. Germline V gene data show CDR1 as MDHEN and CDR2 as SYDVKM. The CDR3 sequence is 15 residues long. The V segment lost 3 bases and the J segment 4 bases; nucleotides outside the gene matches: 5. CDR3 sequence: CASSFRDRGLYGYTF. CDR3 DNA: TGTGCCAGCAGTTTTCGGGACAGGGGTCTCTATGGCTACACCTTC.

The rearrangement links TRBV27 to TRBJ2-3; 9 nucleotides align to TRBD2. CDR1 is MNHEY and CDR2 is SMNVEV in the germline V gene (reference sequence). This CDR3 contains 15 residues. The V gene end was trimmed by 2 bases and the J gene end by 6 bases; junction bases not matched to a gene: 6. The CDR3 nucleotides are TGTGCCAGCAGTTTAGGTGCCAGCGGGAGGGATACGCAGTATTTT. This encodes CASSLGASGRDTQYF.

The CDR3 here is CASSFYGDNQPQHF. CDR3 sequence (DNA): TGTGCCAGCAGCTTTTACGGGGACAATCAGCCCCAGCATTTT. This chain joins TRBV7-9 and TRBJ1-5; no firm D call. With 3 bases removed from V and 3 bases from J, the gap between germline ends came to 9 bases. CDR3 length: 14 amino acids. The germline gives CDR1 SEHNR, CDR2 FQNEAQ (reference sequence).

The chain is built from TRBV19 and TRBJ2-1; D is perhaps TRBD2 (6 bases). The CDR3 length is 14 residues. Deletions cut 10 bases from V and 1 base from J, with 14 bases between. Germline V gene data show CDR1 as LNHDA and CDR2 as SQIVND (reference sequence). CDR3 amino acids: CATSPAGSYNEQFF. The CDR3 DNA follows: TGTGCCACCTCGCCCGCGGGGTCCTACAATGAGCAGTTCTTC.

The chain carries TRBV4-1 and TRBJ2-5, with D perhaps TRBD2 (5 bases). With 4 bases removed from V and 2 bases from J, the gap between germline ends came to 14 bases. CDR1 is MGHRA and CDR2 is YSYEKL in the germline V gene. The CDR3 is made up of 15 amino acids. As DNA, the CDR3 is TGCGCCAGCAGCCGGGAGACTAAGACGCAAGAGACCCAGTACTTC. It yields the protein CASSRETKTQETQYF.

The chain couples TRBV19 to TRBJ1-5; weak D call: TRBD1 (5 bases). This CDR3 comprises 15 residues. CDR1 and CDR2 from the germline V gene are LNHDA and SQIVND (reference sequence). V was pared by 10 bases and J by 0 bases, with 16 bases between. This chain's CDR3 is CATMTGDYSNQPQHF. CDR3 DNA: TGTGCCACCATGACGGGGGACTATAGCAATCAGCCCCAGCATTTT. The full variable domain, completed using reference TRBV19 and TRBJ1-5, is DGGITQSPKYLFRKEGQNVTLSCEQNLNHDAMYWYRQDPGQGLRLIYYSQIVNDFQKGDIAEGYSVSREKKESFPLTVTSAQKNPTAFYLCATMTGDYSNQPQHFGDGTRLSIL.

Comments on this clone: Other nucleotide sequences in the sample specify the same CDR3. The chain combines TRBV7-3 with TRBJ1-1; a weak D match, TRBD1 (6 bases). The CDR3 totals 14 residues. V lost 0 bases and J 3 bases, leaving 8 bases between the germline ends. From germline, CDR1 is SGHTA and CDR2 FQGTGA. The CDR3 region has the DNA TGTGCCAGCAGCTTAACAGGGGGGGACACTGAAGCTTTCTTT. Translation: CASSLTGGDTEAFF.

The rearrangement joins TRBV27 to TRBJ2-6, with D possibly TRBD2 on 6 matching bases. V lost 3 bases and J lost 0, with 12 bases in between. The CDR3 is 17 residues long. Germline V gives CDR1 MNHEY, CDR2 SMNVEV (reference sequence). The CDR3 DNA follows: TGTGCCAGCAGTTTGGCAGGACTACACTCTGGGGCCAACGTCCTGACTTTC. It translates to CASSLAGLHSGANVLTF.

This chain uses TRBV10-1 with TRBJ1-1, with a possible D match to TRBD1 (5 bases). With 4 bases removed from V and 5 bases from J, the gap between germline ends came to 11 bases. CDR1 and CDR2 from the germline V gene are WNHNN and SYGVQD (reference sequence). CDR3 length: 13 residues. DNA for the CDR3: TGCGCCAGCAGTGTTTACAGGCAAACTGAAGCTTTCTTT. As protein: CASSVYRQTEAFF.

V usage is TRBV5-4 and J usage is TRBJ2-5; weak D call: TRBD2 (7 bases). This CDR3 has 16 amino acids. Per the germline V gene, CDR1 is SGHNT and CDR2 is YYREEE (reference sequence). V lost 0 bases, J lost 3 bases, and 15 bases lay in between. CDR3 sequence reads: CASSLGIGGAEETQYF. CDR3 in DNA: TGTGCCAGCAGCTTGGGGATTGGGGGGGCTGAAGAGACCCAGTACTTC.

J is TRBJ2-2 and V is TRBV5-1, with D possibly matching TRBD2 (5 bases). Trimming stripped 4 bases from V and 6 bases from J, with 22 bases between. The CDR3 length is 17 residues. Germline lookup yields CDR1 SGHRS and CDR2 YFSETQ. As DNA, the CDR3 is TGCGCCAGCAGCCCTTCGGACTCGGGCTGGGGTCCCGGGGAGCTGTTTTTT. Translating gives CASSPSDSGWGPGELFF.

This clone appeared a few times. This sample includes further DNA sequences coding for the same CDR3. The V gene is TRBV19, the J gene TRBJ2-7, with 9 nucleotides matching TRBD1. Germline V gene data show CDR1 as LNHDA and CDR2 as SQIVND (reference sequence). This CDR3 spans 13 amino acids. Trimming removed 8 bases from V and 0 bases from J; junction bases left unmatched: 2. The CDR3 region has the DNA TGTGCCAGTCGGGACAGGGCCTCCTACGAGCAGTACTTC. Translated, it gives CASRDRASYEQYF.

The chain carries TRBV19 and TRBJ2-6, with 7 nucleotides matching TRBD2. The V and J ends lost 4 bases and 0 bases, in that order; junction bases with no gene match: 12. The CDR3 length is 19 residues. The V gene's germline CDR1 is LNHDA and CDR2 SQIVND (reference sequence). As DNA, the CDR3 is TGTGCCAGTAGTAGCTCCGGCTGGACTAGGTTCTCTGGGGCCAACGTCCTGACTTTC. This sequence encodes CASSSSGWTRFSGANVLTF.